This T cell receptor (beta chain) was recovered during a study of shared clonotypes between healthy human individuals. The CDR3 extends over 16 amino acids. The germline CDR1 and CDR2 sequences are SGHNT and YYREEE (reference sequence). Trimming stripped 0 bases from V and 9 bases from J, with 18 bases between. CD8 cells classed as naive were CD45RO-negative and positively selected for CCR7, excluding terminally differentiated effector memory CD45RA+ cells. When replicate PCRs were run on sorted subsets, they used about 220 ng DNA, some 29,000 T cell genomes. The assay was immunoSEQ multiplex PCR, and TCRdb's table has in-frame clones only and misses some. The table has about 680,000 clones, about 91% seen once. General study findings and limits: Four donors showed sharing of roughly 5% of naive CD4 clonotypes. Incompleteness in sorted-subset sequencing, despite large depth, was shown by rarefaction. In general, naive subsets displayed greater estimated richness than memory subsets did.

Concerning this clone itself: Antigen unknown.

The receptor was derived from a man aged 25 to 45 in good health. Sample: naive CD8+ T cells sorted from blood. The rearrangement joins TRBV5-4 to TRBJ2-2; D might be TRBD2 (6 bases). CDR3 nucleotide sequence: TGTGCCAGCAGCTTGGAACCGGGACTCAAGAGCAGGGAGCTGTTTTTT. This gives the protein CASSLEPGLKSRELFF.